This note documents a single TCR beta chain sequence. The sample belongs to a study of blood T cell repertoires in COVID-19. Sequencing used immunoSEQ multiplex PCR; TCRdb keeps in-frame clones, though not all of them. The sample lists around 200,000 clones; around 87% were seen once. The ends lost 0 bases at V and 6 bases at J; junction bases unmatched: 11. The CDR3 loop spans 16 amino acids. Per the germline V gene, CDR1 is SGDLS and CDR2 is YYNGEE. The sequencing sample was made of peripheral blood. This sequence was found in a woman aged 18-29 years who had recovered from COVID-19. The V gene is TRBV9, the J gene TRBJ2-7; 8 nucleotides align to TRBD2. CDR3 sequence (DNA): TGTGCCAGCAGCGTAGCGGGACTAGTTCGGGAGGCCGAGCAGTACGTC. It encodes CASSVAGLVREAEQYV.